Below, 8 T cell receptor beta chains from the same sample are listed, as sequenced in a study of blood T cells in healthy people across ages. Next came a second PCR, run for about 7 to 11 cycles, which used a sample-barcoded 5' primer along with a J-beta primer mix. TCRdb independently ran MiXCR on the 5' RACE reads; one entry per CDR3 protein. The sample lists some 1.8 million distinct CDR3 sequences, roughly two fifths seen once, with approximately 22% in the top ten. The sequenced sample was blood. The receptors derive from a human donor in good health.

This clonotype was observed a handful of times. The chain joins TRBV7-9 to TRBJ2-5, with 9 positions matching TRBD2. The length of the CDR3 is 17 residues. Germline trimming cut 3 bases from V and 2 bases from J; bases unmatched to any gene: 10. Germline V gene sequence: CDR1 SEHNR, CDR2 FQNEAQ (reference sequence). CDR3 loop: CASSFGASGLAQETQYF. Written as DNA, the CDR3 is TGTGCCAGCAGCTTTGGAGCGTCCGGACTAGCGCAAGAGACCCAGTACTTC.

The J gene is TRBJ2-1, the V gene TRBV20-1, with 15 bases matching TRBD2. The CDR3 spans 15 residues. Losses at the gene ends were 5 bases for V and 7 bases for J; bases not matched to a gene: 6. Germline V gives CDR1 DFQATT, CDR2 SNEGSKA (reference sequence). CDR3 residues: CSAGRGTSGGNEQFF. The CDR3 region has the DNA TGCAGTGCTGGGAGGGGGACTAGCGGGGGGAATGAGCAGTTCTTC.

The J gene is TRBJ2-2, the V gene TRBV24-1; the match to TRBD1 covers 7 bases. Germline CDR1 reads KGHDR; CDR2 reads SFDVKD. J was trimmed by 1 base and V by 0 bases; bases with no gene match: 7. The CDR3 covers 18 residues. The DNA of the CDR3 is TGTGCCACCAGTGATTTGCCTCACGGGACAGTGAACACCGGGGAGCTGTTTTTT. This codes for CATSDLPHGTVNTGELFF.

The chain combines TRBV5-1 with TRBJ2-7, with TRBD1 matching 8 bases. CDR3 length: 15 amino acids. With V trimmed by 3 bases and J by 2 bases, 7 bases remained unmatched. Per the germline V gene, CDR1 is SGHRS and CDR2 is YFSETQ. Written as DNA, the CDR3 is TGCGCCAGCAGCTCCCCGGACAGGGTCGCCTACGAGCAGTACTTC. Residues: CASSSPDRVAYEQYF.

This clonotype was found a few times. The V gene is TRBV6-1, the J gene TRBJ1-5; D is undetermined. The CDR3 consists of 18 residues. Deletions cut 2 bases from V and 1 base from J, with 18 bases between. Germline CDR1 MNHNS, CDR2 SASEGT. The CDR3 DNA reads as TGTGCCAGCAGTGAACCCCGGGCGGCCGAGTGGAGCAATCAGCCCCAGCATTTT. It encodes CASSEPRAAEWSNQPQHF.

The V gene is TRBV5-1, the J gene TRBJ1-5, with D unresolved. There are 14 residues in the CDR3. Trimming cost V 7 bases and J 0 bases, with 11 bases left between them. CDR1 and CDR2 (germline): SGHRS, YFSETQ. CDR3 residues: CASRQDASNQPQHF. CDR3 DNA: TGCGCCAGCCGCCAGGACGCTAGCAATCAGCCCCAGCATTTT.

The chain has TRBV3-1 and TRBJ2-5, with 8 nucleotides matching TRBD1. This CDR3 is 11 amino acids long. From germline, CDR1 is LGHDT and CDR2 YNNKEL (reference sequence). Trimming took 5 bases from V and 11 from J; bases not matched to a gene: 4. The CDR3 here is CASSSTGVQYF. The CDR3, as DNA: TGTGCCAGCAGCTCGACAGGGGTTCAGTACTTC.

This clonotype was counted a few times. The chain recombines TRBV29-1 with TRBJ1-2, with 9 bases matching TRBD1. The CDR3 has 13 amino acids. The junction had 8 bases not matched to a gene; V was cut back by 4 bases and J by 8 bases. CDR1 SQVTM and CDR2 ANQGSEA come from the germline V gene. CDR3 region: CSVAGTGLKGYTF. CDR3 bases: TGCAGCGTTGCCGGGACAGGGCTGAAGGGCTACACCTTC. Using reference TRBV29-1 and TRBJ1-2 for the parts outside the CDR3, the full variable domain is SAVISQKPSRDICQRGTSLTIQCQVDSQVTMMFWYRQQPGQSLTLIATANQGSEATYESGFVIDKFPISRPNLTFSTLTVSNMSPEDSSIYLCSVAGTGLKGYTFGSGTRLTVV.